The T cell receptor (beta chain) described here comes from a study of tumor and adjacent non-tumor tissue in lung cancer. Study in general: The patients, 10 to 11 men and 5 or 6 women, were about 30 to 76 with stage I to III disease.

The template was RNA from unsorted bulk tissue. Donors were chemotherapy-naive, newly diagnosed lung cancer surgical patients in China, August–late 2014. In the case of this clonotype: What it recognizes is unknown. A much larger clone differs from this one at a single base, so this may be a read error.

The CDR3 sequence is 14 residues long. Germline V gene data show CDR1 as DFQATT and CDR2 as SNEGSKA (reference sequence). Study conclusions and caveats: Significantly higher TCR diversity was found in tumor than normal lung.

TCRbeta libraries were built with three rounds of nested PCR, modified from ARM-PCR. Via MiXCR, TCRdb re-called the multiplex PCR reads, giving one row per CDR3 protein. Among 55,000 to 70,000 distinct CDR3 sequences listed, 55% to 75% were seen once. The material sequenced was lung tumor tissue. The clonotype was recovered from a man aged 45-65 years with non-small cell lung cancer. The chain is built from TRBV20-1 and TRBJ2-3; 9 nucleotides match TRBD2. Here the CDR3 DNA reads TGCAGTGATAGAGGTGGCGGGGGGGTAGATACGCAGTATTTT. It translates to CSDRGGGGVDTQYF.